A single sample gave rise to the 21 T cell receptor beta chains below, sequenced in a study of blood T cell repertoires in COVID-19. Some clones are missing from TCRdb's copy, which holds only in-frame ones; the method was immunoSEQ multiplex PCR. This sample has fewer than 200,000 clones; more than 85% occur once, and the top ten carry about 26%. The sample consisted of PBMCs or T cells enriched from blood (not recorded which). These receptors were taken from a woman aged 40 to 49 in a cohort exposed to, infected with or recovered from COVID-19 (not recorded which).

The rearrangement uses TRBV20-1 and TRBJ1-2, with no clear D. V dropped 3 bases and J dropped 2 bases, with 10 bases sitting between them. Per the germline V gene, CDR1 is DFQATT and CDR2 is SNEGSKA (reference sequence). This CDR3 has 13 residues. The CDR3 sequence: CSASSYGNYGYTF. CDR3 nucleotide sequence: TGCAGTGCTAGTTCCTACGGGAACTATGGCTACACCTTC.

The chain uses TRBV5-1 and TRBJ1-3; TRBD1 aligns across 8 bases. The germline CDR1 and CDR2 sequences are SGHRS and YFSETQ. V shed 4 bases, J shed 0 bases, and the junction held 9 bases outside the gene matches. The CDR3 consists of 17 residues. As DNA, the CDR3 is TGCGCCAGCAGCAGGACCAGGGGGCTCGGCTCTGGAAACACCATATATTTT. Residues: CASSRTRGLGSGNTIYF. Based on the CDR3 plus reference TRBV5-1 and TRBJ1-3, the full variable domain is KAGVTQTPRYLIKTRGQQVTLSCSPISGHRSVSWYQQTPGQGLQFLFEYFSETQRNKGNFPGRFSGRQFSNSRSEMNVSTLELGDSALYLCASSRTRGLGSGNTIYFGEGSWLTVV.

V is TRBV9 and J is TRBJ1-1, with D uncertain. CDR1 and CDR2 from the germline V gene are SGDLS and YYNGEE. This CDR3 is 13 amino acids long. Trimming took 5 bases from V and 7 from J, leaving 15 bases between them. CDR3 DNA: TGTGCCAGCAGTCCCCGATCGAGAAATGAAGCTTTCTTT. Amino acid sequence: CASSPRSRNEAFF.

CDR3 residues: CAAQDRVNEAFF. The CDR3 DNA reads TGTGCCGCCCAGGACAGGGTTAATGAAGCTTTCTTT. V is TRBV10-3 and J is TRBJ1-1; 8 bases are a match to TRBD1. Germline V gene lookup returns CDR1 ENHRY and CDR2 SYGVKD. V gave up 11 bases and J gave up 7 bases; unmatched junction bases: 9. The CDR3 loop spans 12 amino acids.

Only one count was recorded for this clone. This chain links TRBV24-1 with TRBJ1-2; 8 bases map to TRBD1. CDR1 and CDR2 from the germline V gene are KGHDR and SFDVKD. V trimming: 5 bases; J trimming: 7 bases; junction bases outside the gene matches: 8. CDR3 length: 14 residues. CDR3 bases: TGTGCCACCAGTGTGGGTTCAGGGGGCGGTGGCTACACCTTC. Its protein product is CATSVGSGGGGYTF.

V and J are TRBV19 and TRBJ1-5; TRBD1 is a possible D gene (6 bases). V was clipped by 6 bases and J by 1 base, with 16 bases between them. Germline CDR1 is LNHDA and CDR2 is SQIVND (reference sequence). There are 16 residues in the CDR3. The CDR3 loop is CASSHVDRRSNQPQHF. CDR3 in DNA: TGTGCCAGTAGCCATGTGGACAGAAGGAGCAATCAGCCCCAGCATTTT.

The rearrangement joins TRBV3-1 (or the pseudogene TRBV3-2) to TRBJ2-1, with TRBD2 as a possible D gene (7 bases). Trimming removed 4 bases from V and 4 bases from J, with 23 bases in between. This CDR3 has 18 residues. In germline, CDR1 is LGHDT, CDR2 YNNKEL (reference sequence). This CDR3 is CASSPSWVEAGTYNEQFF. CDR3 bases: TGTGCCAGCAGCCCAAGTTGGGTTGAAGCGGGGACATACAATGAGCAGTTCTTC.

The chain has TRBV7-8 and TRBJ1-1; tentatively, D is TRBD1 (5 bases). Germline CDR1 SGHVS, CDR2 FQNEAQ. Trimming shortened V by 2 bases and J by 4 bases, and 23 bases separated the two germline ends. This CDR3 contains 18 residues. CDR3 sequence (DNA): TGTGCCAGCAGCTTATCCCGAGCGGGGGAGAGGGCGGTCACTGAAGCTTTCTTT. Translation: CASSLSRAGERAVTEAFF.

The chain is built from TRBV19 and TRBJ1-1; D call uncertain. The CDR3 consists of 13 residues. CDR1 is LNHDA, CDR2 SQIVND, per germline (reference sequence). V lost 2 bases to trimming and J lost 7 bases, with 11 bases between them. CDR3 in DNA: TGTGCCAGTAGTATAAGAGGGCCTAGTGAAGCTTTCTTT. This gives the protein CASSIRGPSEAFF. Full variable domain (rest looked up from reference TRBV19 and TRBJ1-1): DGGITQSPKYLFRKEGQNVTLSCEQNLNHDAMYWYRQDPGQGLRLIYYSQIVNDFQKGDIAEGYSVSREKKESFPLTVTSAQKNPTAFYLCASSIRGPSEAFFGQGTRLTVV.

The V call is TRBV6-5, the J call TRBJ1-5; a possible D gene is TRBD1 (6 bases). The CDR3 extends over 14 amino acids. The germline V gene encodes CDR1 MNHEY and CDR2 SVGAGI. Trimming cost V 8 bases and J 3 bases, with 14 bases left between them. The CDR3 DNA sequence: TGTGCCAGCGGGATCAGGGGCGTCAATCAGCCCCAGCATTTT. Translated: CASGIRGVNQPQHF.

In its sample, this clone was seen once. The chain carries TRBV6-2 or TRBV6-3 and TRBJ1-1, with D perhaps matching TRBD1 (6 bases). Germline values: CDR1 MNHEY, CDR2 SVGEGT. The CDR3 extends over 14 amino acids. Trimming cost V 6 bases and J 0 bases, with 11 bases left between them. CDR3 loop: CASSQRTVNTEAFF. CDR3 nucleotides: TGTGCCAGCAGCCAACGGACAGTGAACACTGAAGCTTTCTTT.

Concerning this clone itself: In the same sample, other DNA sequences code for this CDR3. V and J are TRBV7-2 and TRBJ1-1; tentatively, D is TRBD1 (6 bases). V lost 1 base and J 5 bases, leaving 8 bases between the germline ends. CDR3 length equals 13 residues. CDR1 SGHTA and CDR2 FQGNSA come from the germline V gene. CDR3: CASSLGGRTEAFF. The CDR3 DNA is TGTGCCAGCAGCTTAGGGGGGCGTACTGAAGCTTTCTTT.

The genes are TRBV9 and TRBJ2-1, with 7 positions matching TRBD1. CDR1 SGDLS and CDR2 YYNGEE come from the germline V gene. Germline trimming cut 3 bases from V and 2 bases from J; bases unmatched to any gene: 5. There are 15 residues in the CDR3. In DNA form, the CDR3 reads TGTGCCAGCAGCGATACCGGGACAGCCTACAATGAGCAGTTCTTC. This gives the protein CASSDTGTAYNEQFF.

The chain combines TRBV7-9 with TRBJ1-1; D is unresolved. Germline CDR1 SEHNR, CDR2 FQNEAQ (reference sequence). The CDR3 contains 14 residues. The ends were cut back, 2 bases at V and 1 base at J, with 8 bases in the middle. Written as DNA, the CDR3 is TGTGCCAGCAGCTTAACAGCGGGGAACACTGAAGCTTTCTTT. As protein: CASSLTAGNTEAFF. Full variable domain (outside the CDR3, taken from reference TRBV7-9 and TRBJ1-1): DTGVSQNPRHKITKRGQNVTFRCDPISEHNRLYWYRQTLGQGPEFLTYFQNEAQLEKSRLLSDRFSAERPKGSFSTLEIQRTEQGDSAMYLCASSLTAGNTEAFFGQGTRLTVV.

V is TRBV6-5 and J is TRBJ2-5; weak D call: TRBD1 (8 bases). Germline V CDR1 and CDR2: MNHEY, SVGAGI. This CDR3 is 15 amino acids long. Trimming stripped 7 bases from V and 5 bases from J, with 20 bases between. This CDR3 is CASTPMTGEGETQYF. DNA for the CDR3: TGTGCCAGCACCCCGATGACAGGGGAGGGTGAGACCCAGTACTTC.

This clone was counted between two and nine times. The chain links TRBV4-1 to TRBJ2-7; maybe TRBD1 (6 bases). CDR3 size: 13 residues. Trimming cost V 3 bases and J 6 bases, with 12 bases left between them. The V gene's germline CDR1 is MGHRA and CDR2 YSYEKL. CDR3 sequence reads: CASSQEQGSEQYF. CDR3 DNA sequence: TGCGCCAGCAGCCAGGAACAGGGAAGCGAGCAGTACTTC.

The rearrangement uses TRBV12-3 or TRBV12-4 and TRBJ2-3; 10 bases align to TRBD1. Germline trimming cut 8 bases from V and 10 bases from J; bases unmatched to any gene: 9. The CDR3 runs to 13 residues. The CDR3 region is CASWRGGTGAQYF. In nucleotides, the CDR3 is TGTGCCAGCTGGCGGGGCGGGACAGGGGCGCAGTATTTT.

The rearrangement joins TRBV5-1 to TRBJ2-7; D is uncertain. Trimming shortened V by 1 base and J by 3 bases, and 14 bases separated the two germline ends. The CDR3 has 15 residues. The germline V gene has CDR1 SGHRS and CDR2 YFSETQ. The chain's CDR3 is CASSLSNSGIYEQYF. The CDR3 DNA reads TGCGCCAGCAGCTTGTCTAACTCAGGCATCTACGAGCAGTACTTC.

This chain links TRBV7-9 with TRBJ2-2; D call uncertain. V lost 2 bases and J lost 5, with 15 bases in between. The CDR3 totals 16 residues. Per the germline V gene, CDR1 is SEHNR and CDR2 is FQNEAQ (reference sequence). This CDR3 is CASSLSETILTGELFF. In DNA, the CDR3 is TGTGCCAGCAGCTTATCGGAGACCATACTAACCGGGGAGCTGTTTTTT.

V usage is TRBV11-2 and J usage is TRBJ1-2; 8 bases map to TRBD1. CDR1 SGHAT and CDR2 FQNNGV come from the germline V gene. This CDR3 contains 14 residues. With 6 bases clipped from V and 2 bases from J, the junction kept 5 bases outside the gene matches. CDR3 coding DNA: TGTGCCAGCAGAGGGACAGGCGAAAACTATGGCTACACCTTC. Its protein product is CASRGTGENYGYTF.

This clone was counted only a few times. CDR3: CASSFADANYGYTF. Written as DNA, the CDR3 is TGTGCCAGCAGCTTCGCAGATGCTAACTATGGCTACACCTTC. The chain combines TRBV11-2 with TRBJ1-2; D not resolved. This CDR3 is built from 14 residues. The ends were cut back, 3 bases at V and 0 bases at J, with 8 bases in the middle. The germline gives CDR1 SGHAT, CDR2 FQNNGV.